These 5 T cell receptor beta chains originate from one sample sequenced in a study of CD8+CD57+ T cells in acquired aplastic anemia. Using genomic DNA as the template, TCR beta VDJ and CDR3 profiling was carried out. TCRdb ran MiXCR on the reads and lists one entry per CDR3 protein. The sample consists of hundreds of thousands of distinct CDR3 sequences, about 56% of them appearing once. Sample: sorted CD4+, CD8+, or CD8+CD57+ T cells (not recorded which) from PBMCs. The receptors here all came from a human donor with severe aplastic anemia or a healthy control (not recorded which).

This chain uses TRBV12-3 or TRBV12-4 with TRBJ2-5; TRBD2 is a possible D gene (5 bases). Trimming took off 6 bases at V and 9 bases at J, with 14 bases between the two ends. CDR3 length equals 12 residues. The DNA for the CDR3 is TGTGCCAGCAGATCGACCGGGAAAGCCCAGTACTTC. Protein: CASRSTGKAQYF.

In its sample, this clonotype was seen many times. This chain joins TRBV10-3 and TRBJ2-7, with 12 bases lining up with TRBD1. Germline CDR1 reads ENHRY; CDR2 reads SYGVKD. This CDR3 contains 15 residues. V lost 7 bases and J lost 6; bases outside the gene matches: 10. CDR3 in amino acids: CAIKGTGGTQVEQYF. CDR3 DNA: TGTGCCATCAAGGGGACAGGGGGCACCCAAGTCGAGCAGTACTTC.

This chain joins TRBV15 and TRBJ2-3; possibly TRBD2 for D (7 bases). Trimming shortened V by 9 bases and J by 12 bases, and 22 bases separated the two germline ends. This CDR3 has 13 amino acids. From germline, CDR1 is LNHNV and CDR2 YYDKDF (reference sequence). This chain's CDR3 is CATRRGGGETQYF. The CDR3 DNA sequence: TGTGCCACAAGGAGAGGGGGGGGAGAGACCCAGTATTTT.

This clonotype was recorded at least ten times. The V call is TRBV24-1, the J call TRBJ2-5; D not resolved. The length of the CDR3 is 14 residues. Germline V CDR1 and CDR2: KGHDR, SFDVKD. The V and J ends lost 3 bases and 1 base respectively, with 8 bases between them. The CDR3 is CATSDPDGQETQYF. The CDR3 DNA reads TGTGCCACCAGTGATCCCGACGGCCAAGAGACCCAGTACTTC.

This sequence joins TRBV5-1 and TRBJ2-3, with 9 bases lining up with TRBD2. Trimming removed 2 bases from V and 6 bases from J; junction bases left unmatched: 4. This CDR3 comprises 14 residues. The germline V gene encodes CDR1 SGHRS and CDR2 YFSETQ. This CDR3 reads CASSFGLAIDTQYF. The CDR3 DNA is TGCGCCAGCAGCTTTGGACTAGCGATCGATACGCAGTATTTT.